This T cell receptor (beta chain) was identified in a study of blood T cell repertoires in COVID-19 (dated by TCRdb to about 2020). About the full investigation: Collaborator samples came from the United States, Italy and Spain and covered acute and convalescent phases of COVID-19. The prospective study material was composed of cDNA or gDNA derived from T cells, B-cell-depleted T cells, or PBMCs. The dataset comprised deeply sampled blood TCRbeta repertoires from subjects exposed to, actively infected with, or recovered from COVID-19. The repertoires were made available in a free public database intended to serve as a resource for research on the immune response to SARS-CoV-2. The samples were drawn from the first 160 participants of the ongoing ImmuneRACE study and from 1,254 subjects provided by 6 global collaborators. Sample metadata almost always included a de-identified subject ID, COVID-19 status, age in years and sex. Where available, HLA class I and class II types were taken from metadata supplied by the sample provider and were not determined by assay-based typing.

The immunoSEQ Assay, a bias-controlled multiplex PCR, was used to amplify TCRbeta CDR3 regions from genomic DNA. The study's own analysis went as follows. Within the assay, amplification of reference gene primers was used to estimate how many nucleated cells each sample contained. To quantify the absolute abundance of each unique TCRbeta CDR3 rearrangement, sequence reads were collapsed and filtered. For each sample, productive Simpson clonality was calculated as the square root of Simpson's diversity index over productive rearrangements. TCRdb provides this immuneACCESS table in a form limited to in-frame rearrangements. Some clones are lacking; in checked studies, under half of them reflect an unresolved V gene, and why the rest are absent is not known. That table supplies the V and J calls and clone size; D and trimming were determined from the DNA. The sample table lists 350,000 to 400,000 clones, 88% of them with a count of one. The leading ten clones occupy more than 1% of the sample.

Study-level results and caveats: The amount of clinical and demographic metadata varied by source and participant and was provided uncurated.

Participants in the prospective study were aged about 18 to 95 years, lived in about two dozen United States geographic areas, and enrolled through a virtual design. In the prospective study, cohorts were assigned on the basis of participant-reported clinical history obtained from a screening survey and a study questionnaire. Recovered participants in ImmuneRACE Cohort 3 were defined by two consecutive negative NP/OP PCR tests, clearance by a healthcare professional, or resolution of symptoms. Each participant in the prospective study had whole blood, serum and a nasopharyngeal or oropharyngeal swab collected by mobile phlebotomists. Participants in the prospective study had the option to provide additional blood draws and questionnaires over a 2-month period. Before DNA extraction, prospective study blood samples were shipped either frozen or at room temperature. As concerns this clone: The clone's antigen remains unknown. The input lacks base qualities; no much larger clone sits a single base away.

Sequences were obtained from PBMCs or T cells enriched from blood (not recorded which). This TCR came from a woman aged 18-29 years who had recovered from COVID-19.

The sequenced DNA: TGTGCCAGCAGCCCCCCGGCCTCGGGGGCCGGGGAGCTGTTTTTT. Its protein product is CASSPPASGAGELFF. The chain is encoded by TRBV9 joined to TRBJ2-2; TRBD2 is a weak D gene call, 6 bases matching. The junction carries 16 bases between V and J, which are trimmed by 4 bases and 6 bases respectively. The germline V gene specifies SGDLS as CDR1 and YYNGEE as CDR2. Counted from cysteine to phenylalanine, this CDR3 has 15 amino acids. Only the CDR3 DNA stays, 45 bases, in frame from base 1.